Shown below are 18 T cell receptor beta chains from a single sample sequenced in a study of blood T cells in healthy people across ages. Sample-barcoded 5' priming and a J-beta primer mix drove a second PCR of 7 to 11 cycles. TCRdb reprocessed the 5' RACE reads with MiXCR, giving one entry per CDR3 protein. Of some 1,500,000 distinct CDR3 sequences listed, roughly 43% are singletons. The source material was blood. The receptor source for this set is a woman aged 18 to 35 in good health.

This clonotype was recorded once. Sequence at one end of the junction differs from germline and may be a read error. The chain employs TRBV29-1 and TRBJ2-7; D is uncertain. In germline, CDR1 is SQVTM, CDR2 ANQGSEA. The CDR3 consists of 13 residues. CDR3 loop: CGVRGRQAMGQYF. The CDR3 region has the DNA TGCGGCGTTCGAGGCAGGCAGGCCATGGGGCAGTACTTC.

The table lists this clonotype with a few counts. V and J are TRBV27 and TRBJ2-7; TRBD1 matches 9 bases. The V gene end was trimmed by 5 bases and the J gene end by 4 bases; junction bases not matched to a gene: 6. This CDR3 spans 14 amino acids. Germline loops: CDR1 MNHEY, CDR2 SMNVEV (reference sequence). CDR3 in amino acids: CASSNDRGWYEQYF. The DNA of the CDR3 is TGTGCCAGCAGTAATGACAGGGGGTGGTACGAGCAGTACTTC.

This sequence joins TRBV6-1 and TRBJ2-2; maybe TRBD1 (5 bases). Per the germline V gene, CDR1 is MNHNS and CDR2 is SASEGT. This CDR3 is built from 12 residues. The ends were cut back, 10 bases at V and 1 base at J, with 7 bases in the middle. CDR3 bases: TGTGCCAACGGACAGAACACCGGGGAGCTGTTTTTT. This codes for CANGQNTGELFF.

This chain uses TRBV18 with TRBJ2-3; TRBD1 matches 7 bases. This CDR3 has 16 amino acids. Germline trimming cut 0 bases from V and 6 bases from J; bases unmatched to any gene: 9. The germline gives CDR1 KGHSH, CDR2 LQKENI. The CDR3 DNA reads TGTGCCAGCTCACCACCGGTCGGCAGGGGGAAGGATACGCAGTATTTT. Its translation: CASSPPVGRGKDTQYF.

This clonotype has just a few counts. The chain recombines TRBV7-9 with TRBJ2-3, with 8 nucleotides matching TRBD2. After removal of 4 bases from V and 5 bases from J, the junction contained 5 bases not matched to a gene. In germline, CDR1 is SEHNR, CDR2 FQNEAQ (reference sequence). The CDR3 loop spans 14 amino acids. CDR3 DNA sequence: TGTGCCAGCAGCTCTCGCGGGGGGAGAGATACGCAGTATTTT. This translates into CASSSRGGRDTQYF. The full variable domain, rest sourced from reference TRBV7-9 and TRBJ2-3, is DTGVSQNPRHKITKRGQNVTFRCDPISEHNRLYWYRQTLGQGPEFLTYFQNEAQLEKSRLLSDRFSAERPKGSFSTLEIQRTEQGDSAMYLCASSSRGGRDTQYFGPGTRLTVL.

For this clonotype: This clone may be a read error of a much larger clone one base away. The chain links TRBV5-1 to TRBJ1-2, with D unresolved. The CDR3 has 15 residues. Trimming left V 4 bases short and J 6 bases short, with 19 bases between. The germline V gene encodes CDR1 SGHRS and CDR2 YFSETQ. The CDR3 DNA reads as TGCGCCAGCAGCCCGCTGATGGGTCCCGACCATGGCTACACCTTC. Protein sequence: CASSPLMGPDHGYTF. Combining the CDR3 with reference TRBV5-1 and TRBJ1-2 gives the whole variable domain KAGVTQTPRYLIKTRGQQVTLSCSPISGHRSVSWYQQTPGQGLQFLFEYFSETQRNKGNFPGRFSGRQFSNSRSEMNVSTLELGDSALYLCASSPLMGPDHGYTFGSGTRLTVV.

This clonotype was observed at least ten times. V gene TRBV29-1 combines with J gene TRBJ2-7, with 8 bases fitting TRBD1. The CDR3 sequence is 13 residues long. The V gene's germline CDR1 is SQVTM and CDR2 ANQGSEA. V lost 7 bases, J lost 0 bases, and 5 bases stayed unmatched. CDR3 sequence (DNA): TGCAGCGCAGGACAGGGCCTCTCCTACGAGCAGTACTTC. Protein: CSAGQGLSYEQYF.

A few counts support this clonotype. The CDR3 DNA is TGCGCCAGCAGCGCCGGACAGGGTCTCCAGCCCCAGCATTTT. This encodes CASSAGQGLQPQHF. The J gene is TRBJ1-5, the V gene TRBV5-1; 8 bases line up with TRBD1. The CDR3 consists of 14 residues. Trimming took 4 bases from V and 7 from J; bases not matched to a gene: 7. Germline V gene data show CDR1 as SGHRS and CDR2 as YFSETQ.

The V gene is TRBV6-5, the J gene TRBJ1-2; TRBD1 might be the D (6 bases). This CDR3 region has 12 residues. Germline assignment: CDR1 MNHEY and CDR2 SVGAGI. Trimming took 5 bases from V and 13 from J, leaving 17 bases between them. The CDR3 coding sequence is TGTGCCAGCAGTACCCGTCGGGGGCGGGTCACCTTC. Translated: CASSTRRGRVTF.

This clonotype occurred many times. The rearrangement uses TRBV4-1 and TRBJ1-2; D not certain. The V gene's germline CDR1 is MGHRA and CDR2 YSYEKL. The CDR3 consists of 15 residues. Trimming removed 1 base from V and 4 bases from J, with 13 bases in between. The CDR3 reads CASSQATSSPYGYTF. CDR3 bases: TGCGCCAGCAGCCAAGCGACTTCCAGTCCCTATGGCTACACCTTC.

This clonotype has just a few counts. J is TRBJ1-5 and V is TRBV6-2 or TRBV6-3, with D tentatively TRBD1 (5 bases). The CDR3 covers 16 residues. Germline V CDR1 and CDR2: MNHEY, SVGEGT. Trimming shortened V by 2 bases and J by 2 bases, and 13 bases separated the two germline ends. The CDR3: CASSYQAGLGNQPQHF. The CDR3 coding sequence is TGTGCCAGCAGTTACCAGGCGGGGCTAGGCAATCAGCCCCAGCATTTT.

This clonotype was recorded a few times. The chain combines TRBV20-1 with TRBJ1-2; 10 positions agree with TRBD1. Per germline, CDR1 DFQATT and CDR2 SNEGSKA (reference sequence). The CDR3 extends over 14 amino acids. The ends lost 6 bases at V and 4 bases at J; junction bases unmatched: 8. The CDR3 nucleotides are TGCAGTGCGATCCCCGGGACAGGGGTCTATGGCTACACCTTC. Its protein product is CSAIPGTGVYGYTF.

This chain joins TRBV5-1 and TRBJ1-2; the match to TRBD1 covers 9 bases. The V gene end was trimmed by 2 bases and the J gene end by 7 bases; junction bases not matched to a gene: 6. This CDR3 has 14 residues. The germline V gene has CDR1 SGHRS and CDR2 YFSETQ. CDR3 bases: TGCGCCAGCAGCTTTCGGACAGGGGACACTGGCTACACCTTC. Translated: CASSFRTGDTGYTF.

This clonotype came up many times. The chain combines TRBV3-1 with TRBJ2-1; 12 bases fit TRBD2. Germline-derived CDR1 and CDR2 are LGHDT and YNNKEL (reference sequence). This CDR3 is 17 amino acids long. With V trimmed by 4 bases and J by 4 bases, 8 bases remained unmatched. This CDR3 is CASSLSPTSGSYNEQFF. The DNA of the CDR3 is TGTGCCAGCAGCCTTTCCCCGACTAGCGGGAGTTACAATGAGCAGTTCTTC.

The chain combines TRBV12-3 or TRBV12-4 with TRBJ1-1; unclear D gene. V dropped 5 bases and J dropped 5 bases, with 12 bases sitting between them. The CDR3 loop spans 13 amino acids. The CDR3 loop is CASSPGRWTEAFF. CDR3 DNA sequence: TGTGCCAGCAGTCCGGGGAGATGGACTGAAGCTTTCTTT.

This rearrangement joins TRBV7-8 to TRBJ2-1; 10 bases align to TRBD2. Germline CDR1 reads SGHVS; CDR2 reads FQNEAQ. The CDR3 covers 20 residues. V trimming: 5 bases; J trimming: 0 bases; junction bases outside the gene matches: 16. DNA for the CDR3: TGTGCCAGCAGCGTTGGGCCGCCGGGACTAGCGTTAAGCTCCTACAATGAGCAGTTCTTC. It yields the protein CASSVGPPGLALSSYNEQFF.

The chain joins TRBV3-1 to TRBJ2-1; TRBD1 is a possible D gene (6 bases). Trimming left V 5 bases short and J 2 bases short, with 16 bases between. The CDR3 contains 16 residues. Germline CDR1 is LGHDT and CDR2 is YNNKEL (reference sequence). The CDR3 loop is CASSYIRDMPYNEQFF. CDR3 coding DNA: TGTGCCAGCAGCTACATCCGGGACATGCCCTACAATGAGCAGTTCTTC.

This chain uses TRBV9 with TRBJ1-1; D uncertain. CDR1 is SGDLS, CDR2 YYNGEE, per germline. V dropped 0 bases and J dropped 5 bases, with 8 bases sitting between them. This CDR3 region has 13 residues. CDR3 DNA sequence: TGTGCCAGCAGCGTAGATTTGCAGACTGAAGCTTTCTTT. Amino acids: CASSVDLQTEAFF.